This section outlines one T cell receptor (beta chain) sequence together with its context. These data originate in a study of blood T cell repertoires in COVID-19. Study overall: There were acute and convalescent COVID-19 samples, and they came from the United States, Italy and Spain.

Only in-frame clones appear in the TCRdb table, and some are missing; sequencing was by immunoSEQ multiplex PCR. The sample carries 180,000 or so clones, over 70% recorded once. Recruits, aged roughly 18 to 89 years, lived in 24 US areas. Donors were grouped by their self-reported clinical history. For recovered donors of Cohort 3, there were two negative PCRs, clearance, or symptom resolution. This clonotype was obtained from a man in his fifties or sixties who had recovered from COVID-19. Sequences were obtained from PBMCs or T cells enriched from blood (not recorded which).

The CDR3 here is CASSIRGQGNQPQHF. In DNA form, the CDR3 reads TGTGCCAGTAGTATAAGGGGGCAGGGCAATCAGCCCCAGCATTTT. The J gene is TRBJ1-5, the V gene TRBV19, with 7 positions matching TRBD1. J was trimmed by 2 bases and V by 2 bases; bases with no gene match: 3. CDR1 and CDR2 from the germline V gene are LNHDA and SQIVND (reference sequence). CDR3 size: 15 residues.